This T cell receptor beta chain emerged from a study of cytomegalovirus exposure and HLA in healthy donors. Study context: The 120 or so validation repertoires used a platform that matched the one used for the 600 to 700 first-cohort repertoires, as a later analysis reported. Regarding the study as a whole: Most TCR sequences proved rare, with some public TCRs found in many donors. Reports credit the classifier with highly specific, highly sensitive diagnosis of cytomegalovirus status. Researchers counted around 180 TCR beta chains as cytomegalovirus-associated.

The CDR3 length is 13 residues. Germline V CDR1 and CDR2: SQVTM, ANQGSEA. The junction had 6 bases not matched to a gene; V was cut back by 3 bases and J by 5 bases. Comment on this clone: Antigen: not known.

This table comes from immunoSEQ multiplex PCR, and its TCRdb copy is limited to in-frame clones, with some not included. The table has under 200,000 clones, 95% to 97% seen once. The rearrangement joins TRBV29-1 to TRBJ2-5, with 7 nucleotides matching TRBD1. The clonotype comes from a woman aged 18-35 years in good health and CMV-seronegative. Specimen: PBMCs. CDR3 in amino acids: CSVDRTGAETQYF. CDR3 sequence (DNA): TGCAGCGTTGACCGGACAGGCGCGGAGACCCAGTACTTC.